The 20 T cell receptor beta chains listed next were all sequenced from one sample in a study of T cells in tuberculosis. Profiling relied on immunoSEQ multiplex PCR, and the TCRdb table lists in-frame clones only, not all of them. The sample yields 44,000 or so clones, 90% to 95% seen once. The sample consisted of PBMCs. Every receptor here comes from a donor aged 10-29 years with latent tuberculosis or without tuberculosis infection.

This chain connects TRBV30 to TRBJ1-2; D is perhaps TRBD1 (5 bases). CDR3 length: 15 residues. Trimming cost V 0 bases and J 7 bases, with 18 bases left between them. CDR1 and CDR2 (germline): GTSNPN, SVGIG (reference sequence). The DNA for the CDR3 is TGTGCCTGGAGTGTACGGGGGTCCCCCCGGGGTGGCTACACCTTC. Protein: CAWSVRGSPRGGYTF.

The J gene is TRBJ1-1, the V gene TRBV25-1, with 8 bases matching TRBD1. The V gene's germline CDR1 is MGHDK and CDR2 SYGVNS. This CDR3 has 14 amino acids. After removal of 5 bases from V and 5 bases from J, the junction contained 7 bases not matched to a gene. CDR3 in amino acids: CASSLTGGGTEAFF. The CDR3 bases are TGTGCCAGCAGTTTAACAGGGGGGGGGACTGAAGCTTTCTTT. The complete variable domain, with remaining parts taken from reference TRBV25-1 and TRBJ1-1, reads EADIYQTPRYLVIGTGKKITLECSQTMGHDKMYWYQQDPGMELHLIHYSYGVNSTEKGDLSSESTVSRIRTEHFPLTLESARPSHTSQYLCASSLTGGGTEAFFGQGTRLTVV.

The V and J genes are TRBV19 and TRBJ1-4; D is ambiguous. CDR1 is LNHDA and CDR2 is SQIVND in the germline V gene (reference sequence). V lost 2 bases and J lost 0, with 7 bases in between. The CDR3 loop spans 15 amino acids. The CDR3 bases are TGTGCCAGTAGTATAAACATCGCAACTAATGAAAAACTGTTTTTT. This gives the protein CASSINIATNEKLFF.

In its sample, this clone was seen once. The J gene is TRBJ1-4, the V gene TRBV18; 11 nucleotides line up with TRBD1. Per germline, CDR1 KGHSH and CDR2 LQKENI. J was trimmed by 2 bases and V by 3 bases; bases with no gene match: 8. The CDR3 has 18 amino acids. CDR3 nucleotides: TGTGCCAGCTCACCCTGGACAGGGGGCGCCGATACTAATGAAAAACTGTTTTTT. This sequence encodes CASSPWTGGADTNEKLFF.

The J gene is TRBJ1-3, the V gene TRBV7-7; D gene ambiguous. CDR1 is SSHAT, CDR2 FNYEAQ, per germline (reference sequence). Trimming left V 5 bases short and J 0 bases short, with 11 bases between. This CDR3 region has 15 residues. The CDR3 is CASSPGGSSGNTIYF. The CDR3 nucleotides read TGTGCCAGCAGCCCCGGAGGAAGCTCTGGAAACACCATATATTTT.

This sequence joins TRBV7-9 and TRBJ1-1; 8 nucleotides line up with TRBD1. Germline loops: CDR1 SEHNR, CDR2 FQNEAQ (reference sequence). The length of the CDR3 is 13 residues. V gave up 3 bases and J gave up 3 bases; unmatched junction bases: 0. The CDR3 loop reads CASSLDRDTEAFF. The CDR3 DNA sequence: TGTGCCAGCAGCTTGGACAGGGACACTGAAGCTTTCTTT.

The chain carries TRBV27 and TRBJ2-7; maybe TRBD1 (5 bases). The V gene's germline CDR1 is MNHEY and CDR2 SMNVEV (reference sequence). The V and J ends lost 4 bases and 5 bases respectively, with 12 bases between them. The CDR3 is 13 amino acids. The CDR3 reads CASSWSWGHEQYF. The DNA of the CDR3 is TGTGCCAGCAGTTGGAGTTGGGGCCACGAGCAGTACTTC.

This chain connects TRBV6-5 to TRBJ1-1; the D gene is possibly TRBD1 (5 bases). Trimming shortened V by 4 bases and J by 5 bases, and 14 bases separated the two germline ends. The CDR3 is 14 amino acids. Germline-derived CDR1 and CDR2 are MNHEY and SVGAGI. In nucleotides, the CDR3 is TGTGCCAGCAGTTGGGGCAGGGTTGGAACTGAAGCTTTCTTT. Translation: CASSWGRVGTEAFF.

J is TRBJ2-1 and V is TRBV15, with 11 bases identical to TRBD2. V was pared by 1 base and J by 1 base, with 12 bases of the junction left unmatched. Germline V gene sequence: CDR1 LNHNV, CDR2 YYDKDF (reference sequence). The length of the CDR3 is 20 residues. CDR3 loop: CATSRAPGLAAPGSYNEQFF. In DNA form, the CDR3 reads TGTGCCACCAGCAGAGCACCGGGACTAGCGGCCCCAGGGTCCTACAATGAGCAGTTCTTC.

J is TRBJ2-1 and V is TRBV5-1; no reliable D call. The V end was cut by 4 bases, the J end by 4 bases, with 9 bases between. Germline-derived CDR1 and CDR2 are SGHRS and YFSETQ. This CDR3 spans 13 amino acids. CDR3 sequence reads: CASSIIPYNEQFF. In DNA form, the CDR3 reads TGCGCCAGCAGCATTATTCCGTACAATGAGCAGTTCTTC.

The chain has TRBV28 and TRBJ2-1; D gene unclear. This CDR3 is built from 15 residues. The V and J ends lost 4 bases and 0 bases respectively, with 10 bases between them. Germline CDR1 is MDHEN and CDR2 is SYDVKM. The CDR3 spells CASSSSPSSYNEQFF. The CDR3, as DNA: TGTGCCAGCAGTTCAAGCCCGAGCTCCTACAATGAGCAGTTCTTC. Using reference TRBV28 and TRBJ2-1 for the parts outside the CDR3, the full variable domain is DVKVTQSSRYLVKRTGEKVFLECVQDMDHENMFWYRQDPGLGLRLIYFSYDVKMKEKGDIPEGYSVSREKKERFSLILESASTNQTSMYLCASSSSPSSYNEQFFGPGTRLTVL.

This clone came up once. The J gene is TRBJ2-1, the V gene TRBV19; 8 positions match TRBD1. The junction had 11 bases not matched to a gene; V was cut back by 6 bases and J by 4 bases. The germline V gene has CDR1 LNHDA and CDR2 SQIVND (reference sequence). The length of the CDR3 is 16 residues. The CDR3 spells CASSESGGAWYNEQFF. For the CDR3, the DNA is TGTGCCAGTAGCGAATCAGGGGGCGCCTGGTACAATGAGCAGTTCTTC. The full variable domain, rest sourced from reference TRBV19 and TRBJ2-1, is DGGITQSPKYLFRKEGQNVTLSCEQNLNHDAMYWYRQDPGQGLRLIYYSQIVNDFQKGDIAEGYSVSREKKESFPLTVTSAQKNPTAFYLCASSESGGAWYNEQFFGPGTRLTVL.

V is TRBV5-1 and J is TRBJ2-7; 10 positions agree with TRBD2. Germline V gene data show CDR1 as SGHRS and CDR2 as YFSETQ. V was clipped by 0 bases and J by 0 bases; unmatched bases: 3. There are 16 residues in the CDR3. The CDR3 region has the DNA TGCGCCAGCAGCTTGGCGCTAGCGGGGGTCTCCTACGAGCAGTACTTC. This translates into CASSLALAGVSYEQYF.

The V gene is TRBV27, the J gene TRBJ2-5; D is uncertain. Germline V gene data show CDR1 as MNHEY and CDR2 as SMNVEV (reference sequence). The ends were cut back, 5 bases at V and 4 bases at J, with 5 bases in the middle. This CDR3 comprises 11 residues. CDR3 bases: TGTGCCAGCAGTCCAGGAGAGACCCAGTACTTC. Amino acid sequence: CASSPGETQYF.

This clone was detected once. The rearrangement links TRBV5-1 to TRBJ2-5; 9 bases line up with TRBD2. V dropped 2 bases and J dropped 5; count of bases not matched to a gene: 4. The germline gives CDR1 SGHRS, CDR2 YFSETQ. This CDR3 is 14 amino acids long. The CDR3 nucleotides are TGCGCCAGCAGCTTCATTAGCGGGAGTGAGACCCAGTACTTC. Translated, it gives CASSFISGSETQYF.

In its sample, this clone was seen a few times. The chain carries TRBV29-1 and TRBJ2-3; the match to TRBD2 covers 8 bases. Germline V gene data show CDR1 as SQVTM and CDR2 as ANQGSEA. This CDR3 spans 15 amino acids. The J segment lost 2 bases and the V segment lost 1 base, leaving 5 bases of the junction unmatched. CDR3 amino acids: CSVEVLAGPTDTQYF. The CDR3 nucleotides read TGCAGCGTTGAAGTATTAGCGGGACCCACAGATACGCAGTATTTT.

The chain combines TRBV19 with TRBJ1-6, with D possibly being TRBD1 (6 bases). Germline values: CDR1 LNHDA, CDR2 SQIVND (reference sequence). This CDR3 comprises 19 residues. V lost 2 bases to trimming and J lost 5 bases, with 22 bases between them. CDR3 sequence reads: CASSISGGPSQNNNSPLHF. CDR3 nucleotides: TGTGCCAGTAGTATATCGGGGGGGCCTTCGCAGAACAATAATTCACCCCTCCACTTT.

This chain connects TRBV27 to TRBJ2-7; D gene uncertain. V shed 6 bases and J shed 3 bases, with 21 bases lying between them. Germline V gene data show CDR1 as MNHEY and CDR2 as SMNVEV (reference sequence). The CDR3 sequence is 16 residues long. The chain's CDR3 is CASRPPQAPYIYEQYF. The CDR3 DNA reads TGTGCCAGCAGGCCCCCCCAGGCACCCTATATCTACGAGCAGTACTTC.

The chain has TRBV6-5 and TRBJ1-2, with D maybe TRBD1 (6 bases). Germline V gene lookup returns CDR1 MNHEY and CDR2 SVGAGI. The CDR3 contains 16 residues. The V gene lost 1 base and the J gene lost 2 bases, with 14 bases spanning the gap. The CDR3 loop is CASSYLPQGSNYGYTF. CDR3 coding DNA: TGTGCCAGCAGTTACTTACCACAGGGCTCCAACTATGGCTACACCTTC.

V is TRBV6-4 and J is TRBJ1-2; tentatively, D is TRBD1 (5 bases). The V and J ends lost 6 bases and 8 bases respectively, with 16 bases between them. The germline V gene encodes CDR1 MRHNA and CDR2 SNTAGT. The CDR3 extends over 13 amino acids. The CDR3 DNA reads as TGTGCCAGCAGCGACGGCCCTTGGGGCGGCTACACCTTC. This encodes CASSDGPWGGYTF.